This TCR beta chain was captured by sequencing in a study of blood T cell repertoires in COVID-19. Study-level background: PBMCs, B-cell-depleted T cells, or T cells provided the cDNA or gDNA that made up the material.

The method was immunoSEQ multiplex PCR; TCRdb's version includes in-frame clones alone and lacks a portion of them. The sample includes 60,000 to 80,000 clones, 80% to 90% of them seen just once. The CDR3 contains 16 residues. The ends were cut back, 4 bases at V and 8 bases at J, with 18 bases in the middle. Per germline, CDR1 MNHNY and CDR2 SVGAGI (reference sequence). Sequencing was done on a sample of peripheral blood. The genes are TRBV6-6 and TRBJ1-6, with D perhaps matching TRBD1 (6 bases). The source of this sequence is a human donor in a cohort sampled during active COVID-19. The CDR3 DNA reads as TGTGCCAGCAGTTCTAAACAGGGAAAGAGGTATTCACCCCTCCACTTT. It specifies CASSSKQGKRYSPLHF.